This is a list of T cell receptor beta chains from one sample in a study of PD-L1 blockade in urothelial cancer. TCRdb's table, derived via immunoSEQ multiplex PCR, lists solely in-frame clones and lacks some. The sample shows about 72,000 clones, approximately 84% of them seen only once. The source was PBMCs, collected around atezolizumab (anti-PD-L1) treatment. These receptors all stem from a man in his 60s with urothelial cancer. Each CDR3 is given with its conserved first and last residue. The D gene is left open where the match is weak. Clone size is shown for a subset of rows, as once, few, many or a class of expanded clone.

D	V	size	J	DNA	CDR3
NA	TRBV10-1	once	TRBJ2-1	TGCGCCAGCAGTGCTGGGGGGGGCCTGTGGAATGAGCAGTTCTTC	CASSAGGGLWNEQFF
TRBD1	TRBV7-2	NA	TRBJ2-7	TGTGCCAGCAGCTTAGAGGGACAGCCATCCTACGAGCAGTACTTC	CASSLEGQPSYEQYF
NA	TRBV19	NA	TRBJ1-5	TGTGCCAGTACCGAAGCCCAGGGTGGCAATCAGCCCCAGCATTTT	CASTEAQGGNQPQHF
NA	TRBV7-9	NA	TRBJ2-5	TGTGCCAGCAGCCCAGGTAGAGAGACCCAGTACTTC	CASSPGRETQYF
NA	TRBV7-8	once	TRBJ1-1	TGTGCCAGCAGCGGAGCGAGTATCGGTGAAGCTTTCTTT	CASSGASIGEAFF
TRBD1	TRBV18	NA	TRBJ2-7	TGTGCCAGCTCACGACCGGGACAGGGAGACGAGCAGTACTTC	CASSRPGQGDEQYF
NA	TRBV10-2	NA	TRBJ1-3	TGCGCCAGCAGTCCCCAGGGTAACACCATATATTTT	CASSPQGNTIYF
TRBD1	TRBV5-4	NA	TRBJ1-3	TGTGCCAGCAGCCTCGACAGGGCTGGAAACACCATATATTTT	CASSLDRAGNTIYF
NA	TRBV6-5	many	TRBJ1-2	TGTGCCAGCAGTTATGAGGGGCGGGGTACCTATGGCTACACCTTC	CASSYEGRGTYGYTF
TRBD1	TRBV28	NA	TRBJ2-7	TGTGCCAGCAGGATACAGGGGCCTTCCTACGAGCAGTACTTC	CASRIQGPSYEQYF
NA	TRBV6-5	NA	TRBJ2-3	TGTGCCAGCAGTGCCGCTAGCTTCCCAGATACGCAGTATTTT	CASSAASFPDTQYF
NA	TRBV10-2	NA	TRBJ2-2	TGCGCCAGCAGTGAGTCGCCAGGCACCGGGGAGCTGTTTTTT	CASSESPGTGELFF
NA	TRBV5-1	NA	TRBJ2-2	TGCGCCAGCACCACGGGGAACACCGGGGAGCTGTTTTTT	CASTTGNTGELFF
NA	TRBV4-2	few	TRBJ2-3	TGTGCCAGCAGCCAAGATTCAGTGCGGCTCACAGATACGCAGTATTTT	CASSQDSVRLTDTQYF
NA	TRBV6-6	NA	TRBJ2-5	TGTGCCAGCAGTTACTCTAGCGGCGAGAGGGGGACCCAGTACTTC	CASSYSSGERGTQYF
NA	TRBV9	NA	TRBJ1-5	TGTGCCAGCAGCGTAGGCTCAGGGGCCCATCAGCCCCAGCATTTT	CASSVGSGAHQPQHF
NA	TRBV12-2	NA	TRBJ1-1	TGTGCAAGTCGCCCGTCCGGGTTTCGCACTGAAGCTTTCTTT	CASRPSGFRTEAFF
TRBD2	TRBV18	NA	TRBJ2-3	TGTGCCAGCTCACCACCGGGGGGGGAAGATCACACAGATACGCAGTATTTT	CASSPPGGEDHTDTQYF
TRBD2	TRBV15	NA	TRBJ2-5	TGTGCCACCAGCAGAGTTAGCGGGGGGGCCCAGTACCAAGAGACCCAGTACTTC	CATSRVSGGAQYQETQYF
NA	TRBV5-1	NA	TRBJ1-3	TGCGCCAGCAGCCCCGACAGACGCTCTGGAAACACTATATATTTT	CASSPDRRSGNTIYF
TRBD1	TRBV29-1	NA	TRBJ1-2	TGCAGCGTTTTGACAGGGGGCATAAGTGGCTACACCTTC	CSVLTGGISGYTF
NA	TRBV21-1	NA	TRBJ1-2	TGTGCCAGCAGCAGAATACAGAACTACACCTTC	CASSRIQNYTF
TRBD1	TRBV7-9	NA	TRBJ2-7	TGTGCCAGCAGCTTAACAGACAGGGACTACGAGCAGTACTTC	CASSLTDRDYEQYF
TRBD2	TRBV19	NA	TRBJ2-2	TGTGCCAGTAGTGCGGGGGGCTTTGGCGGGGAGCTGTTTTTT	CASSAGGFGGELFF
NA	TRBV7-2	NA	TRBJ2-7	TGTGCCAGCAGCTTCTCGAGGACCTACGAGCAGTACTTC	CASSFSRTYEQYF
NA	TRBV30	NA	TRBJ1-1	TGTGCCTGGAGTACCTGGCATTTAGAGGAAGGCACTGAAGCTTTCTTT	CAWSTWHLEEGTEAFF
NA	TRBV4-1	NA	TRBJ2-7	TGCGCCAGCAGCCAAGCAGATGGCAGCTCCTACGAGCAGTACTTC	CASSQADGSSYEQYF
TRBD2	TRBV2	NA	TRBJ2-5	TGTGCCAGCAGTGAAGGGGGACTAGCGGGCCGGGAGACCCAGTACTTC	CASSEGGLAGRETQYF
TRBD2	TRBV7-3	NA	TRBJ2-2	TGTGCCAGCAGCTTAGAGGCGGGGGGTGTCACCGGGGAGCTGTTTTTT	CASSLEAGGVTGELFF
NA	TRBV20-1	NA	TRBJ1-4	TGCAGTGGACAGACTAATGAAAAACTGTTTTTT	CSGQTNEKLFF
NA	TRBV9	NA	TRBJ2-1	TGTGCCAGCAGCGTAAGGCGTGGAGATACCTACAATGAGCAGTTCTTC	CASSVRRGDTYNEQFF
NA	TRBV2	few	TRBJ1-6	TGTGCCAGCAGAGTCACCTGGCACTCACCCCTCCACTTT	CASRVTWHSPLHF
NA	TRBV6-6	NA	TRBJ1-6	TGTGCCAGCAGTTACGTGGAGTCACCCCTCCACTTT	CASSYVESPLHF
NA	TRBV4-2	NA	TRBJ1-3	TGTGCCAGCAGCCAAGATAGGGGCGTGCATTACACCATATATTTT	CASSQDRGVHYTIYF
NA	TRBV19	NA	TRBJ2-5	TGTGCCAGTAGTCAGACACTCAACCAAGAGACCCAGTACTTC	CASSQTLNQETQYF
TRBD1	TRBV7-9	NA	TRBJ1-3	TGTGCCAGCAGCCGGACAGGGCTTGGAAACACCATATATTTT	CASSRTGLGNTIYF
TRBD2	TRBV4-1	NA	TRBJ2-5	TGCGCCAGCAGCCAAGATATGGATAACTCGCCAGCGGGGGAGACCCAGTACTTC	CASSQDMDNSPAGETQYF
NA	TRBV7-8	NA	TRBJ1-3	TGTGCCAGCAGCCGAGCTTACCGGGACACCATATATTTT	CASSRAYRDTIYF
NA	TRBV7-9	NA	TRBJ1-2	TGTGCCAGCGAGGTTCAATCGGGCTATGGCTACACCTTC	CASEVQSGYGYTF
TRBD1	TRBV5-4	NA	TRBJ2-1	TGTGCCAGCAGCTTGCCAGGGGGCGGTTTGCATGAGCAGTTCTTC	CASSLPGGGLHEQFF
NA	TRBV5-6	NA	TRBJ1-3	TGTGCCAGCAGCTTTTGGGACTTCTCTGGAAACACCATATATTTT	CASSFWDFSGNTIYF
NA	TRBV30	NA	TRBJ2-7	TGTGCCTGGGAATCGGGCAGGGCGACCTACGAGCAGTACTTC	CAWESGRATYEQYF
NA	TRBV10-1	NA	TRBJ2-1	TGCGCCAGCAGTGAGTCGATGGCAAGCTCCTACAATGAGCAGTTCTTC	CASSESMASSYNEQFF
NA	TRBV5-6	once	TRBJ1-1	TGTGCCAGCAGCCGGGACACTGAAGCTTTCTTT	CASSRDTEAFF
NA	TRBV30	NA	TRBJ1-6	TGTGCCTGGAGTGTAGGGGATCTTAATTCACCCCTCCACTTT	CAWSVGDLNSPLHF